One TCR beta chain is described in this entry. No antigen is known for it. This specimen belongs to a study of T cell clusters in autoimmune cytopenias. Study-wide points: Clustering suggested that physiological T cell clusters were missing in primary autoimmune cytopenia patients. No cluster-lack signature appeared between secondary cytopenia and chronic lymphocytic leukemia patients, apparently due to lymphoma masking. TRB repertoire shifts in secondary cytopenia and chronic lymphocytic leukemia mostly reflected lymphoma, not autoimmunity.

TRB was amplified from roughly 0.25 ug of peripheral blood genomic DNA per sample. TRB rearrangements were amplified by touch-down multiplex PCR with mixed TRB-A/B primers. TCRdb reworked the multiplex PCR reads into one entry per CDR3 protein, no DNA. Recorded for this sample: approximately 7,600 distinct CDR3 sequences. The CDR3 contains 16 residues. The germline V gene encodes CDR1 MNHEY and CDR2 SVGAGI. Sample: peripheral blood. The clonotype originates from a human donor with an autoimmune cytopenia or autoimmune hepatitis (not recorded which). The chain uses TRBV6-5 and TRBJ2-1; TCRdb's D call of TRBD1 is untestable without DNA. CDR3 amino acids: CASSSSGGLPGTEQFF.